This section outlines one T cell receptor beta chain sequence together with its context. Its antigen remains unidentified. This specimen belongs to a study of T cells in localized non-small cell lung cancer. The table came from immunoSEQ multiplex PCR; TCRdb's copy has only in-frame clones and leaves some out. The sample has more than 15,000 clones; 89% are singletons. Regarding the study as a whole: Since sequencing was restricted to only one region of the tumor, intratumor heterogeneity remains a possibility. Elevated blood T cell density was associated with longer overall survival. Adjacent lung held a median roughly 60 of the top 100 tumor clones. The study found T cell clonality highest in uninvolved adjacent lung, above tumor.

Germline-derived CDR1 and CDR2 are MNHNS and SASEGT. The CDR3 runs 14 residues. V was clipped by 7 bases and J by 3 bases, with 13 bases between them. The chain links TRBV6-1 to TRBJ2-4, with a weak D call TRBD2 (5 bases). This specimen consisted of peripheral blood, obtained before any cancer treatment. The source is a man aged 40 to 69 with stage I lung adenocarcinoma. CDR3 residues: CASKREFSKNIQYF. The CDR3 region has the DNA TGTGCCAGCAAAAGGGAGTTTAGCAAAAACATTCAGTACTTC.